A single sample gave rise to the 31 T cell receptor beta chains below, sequenced in a study of T cell responses to AZD1222 COVID-19 vaccine. Data came from immunoSEQ multiplex PCR; TCRdb stores just in-frame clones and leaves some out. The sample includes about 120,000 clones, 94% of them seen just once. The sequences come from peripheral blood, collected 28 days after the second AZD1222 dose. The receptors come from an adult who received the AZD1222 COVID-19 vaccine.

The rearrangement links TRBV6-5 to TRBJ1-2; a possible D gene is TRBD1 (5 bases). The germline V gene has CDR1 MNHEY and CDR2 SVGAGI. The CDR3 totals 13 residues. V lost 7 bases and J 8 bases, leaving 17 bases between the germline ends. The CDR3 loop reads CASTERVRGGYTF. The DNA of the CDR3 is TGTGCCAGCACAGAGAGGGTTAGGGGAGGCTACACCTTC.

The J gene is TRBJ1-1, the V gene TRBV25-1; 7 bases are shared with TRBD1. There are 17 residues in the CDR3. Trimming at V came to 6 bases and at J to 1 base, leaving 14 bases not matched to a gene. Germline V gene sequence: CDR1 MGHDK, CDR2 SYGVNS. The CDR3 region has the DNA TGTGCCAGCAGGGACAGGCGCTACGCCGGCAAGAACACTGAAGCTTTCTTT. Translation: CASRDRRYAGKNTEAFF. The full variable domain, its missing parts supplied by reference TRBV25-1 and TRBJ1-1, is EADIYQTPRYLVIGTGKKITLECSQTMGHDKMYWYQQDPGMELHLIHYSYGVNSTEKGDLSSESTVSRIRTEHFPLTLESARPSHTSQYLCASRDRRYAGKNTEAFFGQGTRLTVV.

The chain has TRBV27 and TRBJ2-1; D is perhaps TRBD2 (6 bases). Germline V CDR1 and CDR2: MNHEY, SMNVEV (reference sequence). The CDR3 extends over 14 amino acids. V lost 5 bases and J 8 bases, leaving 16 bases between the germline ends. For the CDR3, the DNA is TGTGCCAGCAGTCCCCGGTCTTGGGGGGATGAGCAGTTCTTC. Translation: CASSPRSWGDEQFF.

The chain links TRBV10-3 to TRBJ1-1; no clear D gene. CDR1 and CDR2 (germline): ENHRY, SYGVKD. Trimming cost V 4 bases and J 0 bases, with 6 bases left between them. The CDR3 loop spans 13 amino acids. CDR3 coding DNA: TGTGCCATCAGTGTTCAACTGAACACTGAAGCTTTCTTT. This codes for CAISVQLNTEAFF.

The chain links TRBV27 to TRBJ2-2; TRBD1 matches 8 bases. CDR3 length equals 17 residues. The germline CDR1 and CDR2 sequences are MNHEY and SMNVEV (reference sequence). V lost 3 bases and J lost 5; bases outside the gene matches: 11. CDR3 coding DNA: TGTGCCAGCAGTTTCCTAGGACAGGGCGAAGGAACCGGGGAGCTGTTTTTT. Translated: CASSFLGQGEGTGELFF.

V is TRBV5-1 and J is TRBJ2-5, with TRBD2 as a possible D gene (6 bases). Germline V lookup: CDR1 SGHRS, CDR2 YFSETQ. V lost 0 bases and J 0 bases, leaving 15 bases between the germline ends. The CDR3 contains 17 residues. CDR3 nucleotide sequence: TGCGCCAGCAGCTTGGTTCCTGGCGGGGCGTACCAAGAGACCCAGTACTTC. It encodes CASSLVPGGAYQETQYF.

J is TRBJ2-2 and V is TRBV5-4; 10 bases are a match to TRBD1. Trimming removed 4 bases from V and 5 bases from J; junction bases left unmatched: 5. Germline loops: CDR1 SGHNT, CDR2 YYREEE (reference sequence). CDR3 length: 15 amino acids. The chain's CDR3 is CASSEGQGFTGELFF. The CDR3 bases are TGTGCCAGCAGCGAGGGACAGGGGTTTACCGGGGAGCTGTTTTTT.

This sequence joins TRBV5-8 and TRBJ2-1; 9 bases are shared with TRBD2. The V gene's germline CDR1 is SGHTS and CDR2 YDEGEE. V dropped 2 bases and J dropped 3; count of bases not matched to a gene: 9. CDR3 length: 17 amino acids. The CDR3 nucleotides are TGTGCCAGCAGCTTAAACTTAGCGGGAGTCCTCTACAATGAGCAGTTCTTC. Residues: CASSLNLAGVLYNEQFF.

The chain is built from TRBV4-1 and TRBJ1-2; no definite D call. Deletions cut 4 bases from V and 4 bases from J, with 19 bases between. CDR3 length equals 16 residues. Germline-derived CDR1 and CDR2 are MGHRA and YSYEKL. The CDR3 DNA follows: TGCGCCAGCAGCCGTCCTTTCTCCCAACTCCCCTATGGCTACACCTTC. The encoded protein is CASSRPFSQLPYGYTF.

The V gene is TRBV19, the J gene TRBJ2-6; 15 bases are a match to TRBD2. Trimming cost V 4 bases and J 0 bases; bases outside gene matches: 4. The length of the CDR3 is 19 residues. Germline loops: CDR1 LNHDA, CDR2 SQIVND (reference sequence). CDR3 protein: CASSTGLAGGTSGANVLTF. In DNA form, the CDR3 reads TGTGCCAGTAGTACGGGACTAGCGGGAGGTACCTCTGGGGCCAACGTCCTGACTTTC.

The J gene is TRBJ2-7, the V gene TRBV29-1; 7 nucleotides align to TRBD1. The CDR3 runs 11 residues. Germline V gives CDR1 SQVTM, CDR2 ANQGSEA. V gave up 6 bases and J gave up 9 bases; unmatched junction bases: 8. CDR3 in amino acids: CSVDTGVGQYF. DNA for the CDR3: TGCAGCGTCGATACAGGGGTAGGGCAGTACTTC.

The rearrangement links TRBV5-4 to TRBJ2-7; 8 bases match TRBD2. J lost 0 bases, V lost 4 bases, and 9 bases had no gene match. Germline CDR1 is SGHNT and CDR2 is YYREEE (reference sequence). The CDR3 totals 16 residues. CDR3 sequence (DNA): TGTGCCAGCAGCGGAACTAGCGGAGGGAGCTCCTACGAGCAGTACTTC. Protein sequence: CASSGTSGGSSYEQYF. The full variable domain, completed using reference TRBV5-4 and TRBJ2-7, is ETGVTQSPTHLIKTRGQQVTLRCSSQSGHNTVSWYQQALGQGPQFIFQYYREEENGRGNFPPRFSGLQFPNYSSELNVNALELDDSALYLCASSGTSGGSSYEQYFGPGTRLTVT.

This clone was counted a few times. This chain links TRBV11-2 with TRBJ1-1, with D tentatively TRBD1 (5 bases). The CDR3 sequence is 12 residues long. Trimming pared 4 bases from V and 11 bases from J, leaving 14 bases between. The germline V gene encodes CDR1 SGHAT and CDR2 FQNNGV. Here the CDR3 reads CASSSTTVRAFF. The CDR3 DNA sequence: TGTGCCAGCAGCTCCACGACAGTTCGGGCTTTCTTT.

The rearrangement uses TRBV11-2 and TRBJ1-1, with 8 nucleotides matching TRBD1. This CDR3 has 13 amino acids. The V and J ends lost 3 bases and 4 bases, in that order; junction bases with no gene match: 1. Germline-derived CDR1 and CDR2 are SGHAT and FQNNGV. CDR3 protein: CASSLDRATEAFF. The CDR3 DNA reads as TGTGCCAGCAGCTTGGACAGGGCCACTGAAGCTTTCTTT.

CDR3 sequence reads: CASSLWAGTPEDEQFF. CDR3 DNA sequence: TGTGCCAGCAGCTTATGGGCCGGGACCCCAGAGGATGAGCAGTTCTTC. This rearrangement joins TRBV7-9 to TRBJ2-1, with D perhaps matching TRBD1 or TRBD2 (5 bases each). Per the germline V gene, CDR1 is SEHNR and CDR2 is FQNEAQ (reference sequence). V lost 2 bases and J lost 8, with 19 bases in between. CDR3 length equals 16 residues.

The chain employs TRBV5-1 and TRBJ1-1; a weak D match, TRBD1 (6 bases). Trimming cost V 5 bases and J 1 base, with 12 bases left between them. The CDR3 is 14 residues long. Germline CDR1 SGHRS, CDR2 YFSETQ. The CDR3 coding sequence is TGCGCCAGCAGAGCGCAGGGGTCGAACACTGAAGCTTTCTTT. Protein product: CASRAQGSNTEAFF.

The chain combines TRBV5-4 with TRBJ1-1; 7 bases fit TRBD1. After removal of 3 bases from V and 4 bases from J, the junction contained 18 bases not matched to a gene. Germline loops: CDR1 SGHNT, CDR2 YYREEE (reference sequence). CDR3 length equals 18 residues. Written as DNA, the CDR3 is TGTGCCAGCAGCTCCCCATCCGGTACGACAGGGATAGCCACTGAAGCTTTCTTT. Translation gives CASSSPSGTTGIATEAFF. Using reference TRBV5-4 and TRBJ1-1 for the parts outside the CDR3, the full variable domain is ETGVTQSPTHLIKTRGQQVTLRCSSQSGHNTVSWYQQALGQGPQFIFQYYREEENGRGNFPPRFSGLQFPNYSSELNVNALELDDSALYLCASSSPSGTTGIATEAFFGQGTRLTVV.

The chain joins TRBV19 to TRBJ1-4; D call uncertain. CDR1 is LNHDA and CDR2 is SQIVND in the germline V gene (reference sequence). Trimming took 3 bases from V and 5 from J, leaving 13 bases between them. The CDR3 contains 15 residues. For the CDR3, the DNA is TGTGCCAGTAGTATCGGAAACAGAAAGAATGAAAAACTGTTTTTT. Translation: CASSIGNRKNEKLFF. Full variable domain (missing parts from reference TRBV19 and TRBJ1-4): DGGITQSPKYLFRKEGQNVTLSCEQNLNHDAMYWYRQDPGQGLRLIYYSQIVNDFQKGDIAEGYSVSREKKESFPLTVTSAQKNPTAFYLCASSIGNRKNEKLFFGSGTQLSVL.

The sample holds a few counts of this clone. This chain joins TRBV6-5 and TRBJ2-4; 10 positions agree with TRBD1. With 0 bases clipped from V and 9 bases from J, the junction kept 2 bases outside the gene matches. Per the germline V gene, CDR1 is MNHEY and CDR2 is SVGAGI. The CDR3 has 14 amino acids. The DNA of the CDR3 is TGTGCCAGCAGTTACTCCGGACAGGGGGGCATTCAGTACTTC. Protein sequence: CASSYSGQGGIQYF.

V gene TRBV6-5 combines with J gene TRBJ1-5; D call uncertain. Between the trimmed V and J ends, which lost 6 bases and 5 bases, there was a span of 11 bases. Germline values: CDR1 MNHEY, CDR2 SVGAGI. The CDR3 runs 13 residues. The DNA for the CDR3 is TGTGCCAGCAGCGCATCAGTATATCAGCCCCAGCATTTT. It translates to CASSASVYQPQHF.

The rearrangement joins TRBV5-6 to TRBJ2-7, with a weak D call TRBD2 (6 bases). The CDR3 loop spans 16 amino acids. V dropped 1 base and J dropped 3 bases, with 17 bases sitting between them. Germline values: CDR1 SGHDT, CDR2 YYEEEE. The CDR3 loop is CASSLLRGVWVYEQYF. In DNA, the CDR3 is TGTGCCAGCAGCTTGTTGCGCGGGGTTTGGGTCTACGAGCAGTACTTC.

This clone was picked up one time. This chain links TRBV7-6 with TRBJ1-6, with 9 bases lining up with TRBD1. Looked up from germline, CDR1 is SGHVS and CDR2 is FNYEAQ. Losses at the gene ends were 5 bases for V and 7 bases for J; bases not matched to a gene: 3. The CDR3 contains 14 residues. The CDR3 spells CASSPGQGNSPLHF. The DNA for the CDR3 is TGTGCCAGCAGCCCAGGACAGGGGAATTCACCCCTCCACTTT.

This clone was found a few times. This chain connects TRBV29-1 to TRBJ1-2; a possible D gene is TRBD1 (5 bases). V was trimmed by 3 bases and J by 8 bases, leaving 13 bases between them. The CDR3 consists of 12 residues. Germline V gene lookup returns CDR1 SQVTM and CDR2 ANQGSEA. DNA of the CDR3: TGCAGCGTTGATGGGACGGACTCCGGCTACACCTTC. Translating it yields CSVDGTDSGYTF.

The J gene is TRBJ2-7, the V gene TRBV5-1; possibly TRBD1 or TRBD2 for D (6 bases each). The germline V gene encodes CDR1 SGHRS and CDR2 YFSETQ. V lost 0 bases, J lost 0 bases, and 10 bases lay in between. This CDR3 contains 15 residues. The CDR3 region is CASSLEPGASYEQYF. The CDR3 DNA follows: TGCGCCAGCAGCTTGGAACCGGGGGCCTCCTACGAGCAGTACTTC.

This chain connects TRBV20-1 to TRBJ1-3; D unclear. Germline CDR1 reads DFQATT; CDR2 reads SNEGSKA (reference sequence). The CDR3 runs to 13 residues. V was pared by 3 bases and J by 4 bases, with 10 bases between. The CDR3 loop reads CSASKAGGNTIYF. The CDR3 coding sequence is TGCAGTGCTAGTAAGGCGGGGGGAAACACCATATATTTT.

This chain links TRBV25-1 with TRBJ1-2; no clear D. V shed 3 bases and J shed 4 bases, with 18 bases lying between them. Germline loops: CDR1 MGHDK, CDR2 SYGVNS. CDR3 length: 16 amino acids. CDR3 sequence reads: CASSERRTVTFYGYTF. CDR3 nucleotide sequence: TGTGCCAGCAGTGAGCGCCGGACGGTAACCTTCTATGGCTACACCTTC.

This CDR3 reads CASRTLQGVLGGYTF. CDR3 nucleotides: TGTGCCAGCAGAACCCTACAGGGGGTATTAGGTGGCTACACCTTC. This chain connects TRBV11-2 to TRBJ1-2; the match to TRBD1 covers 8 bases. Germline V CDR1 and CDR2: SGHAT, FQNNGV. The V segment lost 6 bases and the J segment 7 bases; nucleotides outside the gene matches: 13. The CDR3 is 15 residues long.

This clone was counted only a few times. The rearrangement links TRBV12-3 or TRBV12-4 to TRBJ1-1; the D gene is possibly TRBD1 (5 bases). The V gene lost 9 bases and the J gene lost 1 base, with 12 bases spanning the gap. The CDR3 is 13 amino acids. The DNA for the CDR3 is TGTGCCAGTCAAAGACAGCCGAACACTGAAGCTTTCTTT. Translating it yields CASQRQPNTEAFF.

This clone was detected once. CDR3 residues: CASATGSEETQYF. The CDR3 nucleotides are TGTGCCAGTGCTACAGGGTCTGAAGAGACCCAGTACTTC. The rearrangement uses TRBV19 and TRBJ2-5; possibly TRBD1 for D (6 bases). Trimming stripped 8 bases from V and 3 bases from J, with 13 bases between. CDR1 LNHDA and CDR2 SQIVND come from the germline V gene (reference sequence). The CDR3 consists of 13 residues.

This clone was found once. The chain combines TRBV6-5 with TRBJ1-2; TRBD1 might be the D (5 bases). The CDR3 spans 13 residues. V dropped 11 bases and J dropped 4 bases, with 17 bases sitting between them. The germline V gene encodes CDR1 MNHEY and CDR2 SVGAGI. The CDR3 DNA is TGTGCCTCCCTAAGGGCAGGGAGCTATGGCTACACCTTC. Its protein product is CASLRAGSYGYTF.

For the CDR3, the DNA is TGCAGCGTTGTGTACCTAGCGGGTAACCAAGAGACCCAGTACTTC. Translating gives CSVVYLAGNQETQYF. This chain joins TRBV29-1 and TRBJ2-5, with TRBD2 matching over 8 bases. Germline V gene data show CDR1 as SQVTM and CDR2 as ANQGSEA. Losses at the gene ends were 4 bases for V and 0 bases for J; bases not matched to a gene: 7. The length of the CDR3 is 15 residues.